The rows below give T cell receptor beta chains drawn from one sample of a study of shared clonotypes between healthy human individuals. Generated by immunoSEQ multiplex PCR, the TCRdb table keeps only in-frame clones and is missing some. This sample has 2.3 million or so clones; 85% to 95% occur once, and the top ten carry about 0.37%. The sequenced sample was naive CD4+ T cells from PBMCs. All receptors come from a man in his late teens or twenties in good health. Some clones in this sample may be carry-over from other donors' samples. Each CDR3 is given with its conserved first and last residue. A D gene is named only where the DNA matches it firmly.

TRBV6-6,TRBJ2-7,-,CASSYRGENYEQYF
TRBV28,TRBJ1-4,-,CASTVTGTLNEKLFF
TRBV5-4,TRBJ2-2,TRBD2,CASSHHGLAPGELFF
TRBV28,TRBJ1-2,-,CASRPAGYGYTF
TRBV29-1,TRBJ2-3,TRBD2,CSVQPGVGRALGIDTQYF
TRBV6-4,TRBJ2-7,-,CASSQIGLSPDSYEQYF
TRBV21-1,TRBJ2-3,-,CASSPSQDTQYF
TRBV4-2,TRBJ1-1,TRBD1,CASSQVGDRGLSTEAFF
TRBV7-2,TRBJ1-1,-,CASSLNRATTEAFF
TRBV5-1,TRBJ2-5,-,CASSSRDTWETQYF
TRBV2,TRBJ2-3,-,CASSEFWRGDTQYF
TRBV18,TRBJ1-2,-,CASSRTGSSGDYGYTF
TRBV28,TRBJ1-2,-,CAGSLLSPGRSYGYTF
TRBV9,TRBJ2-3,-,CASSVDITTDTQYF
TRBV5-4,TRBJ2-7,-,CASSRNRETSSEQYF
TRBV5-4,TRBJ2-1,TRBD1,CASSLSGQGVNEQFF
TRBV9,TRBJ1-2,TRBD1,CASSVAPQGGGYTF
TRBV18,TRBJ2-7,-,CASSPGASSYEQYF
TRBV28,TRBJ2-7,-,CASSLKPYEQYF
TRBV5-6,TRBJ2-2,TRBD2,CASSQSRLAFGGELFF
TRBV19,TRBJ2-2,-,CASSIVGGTNTGELFF
TRBV27,TRBJ2-4,TRBD2,CASSLRLAGGNIQYF
TRBV6-1,TRBJ1-2,TRBD1,CASLWTGGNYGYTF
TRBV5-5,TRBJ2-7,TRBD1,CASRTGQGYYYEQYF
TRBV28,TRBJ2-3,TRBD1,CASSLFPGTGGTDTQYF
TRBV18,TRBJ2-7,TRBD2,CASSPSGAQTYEQYF